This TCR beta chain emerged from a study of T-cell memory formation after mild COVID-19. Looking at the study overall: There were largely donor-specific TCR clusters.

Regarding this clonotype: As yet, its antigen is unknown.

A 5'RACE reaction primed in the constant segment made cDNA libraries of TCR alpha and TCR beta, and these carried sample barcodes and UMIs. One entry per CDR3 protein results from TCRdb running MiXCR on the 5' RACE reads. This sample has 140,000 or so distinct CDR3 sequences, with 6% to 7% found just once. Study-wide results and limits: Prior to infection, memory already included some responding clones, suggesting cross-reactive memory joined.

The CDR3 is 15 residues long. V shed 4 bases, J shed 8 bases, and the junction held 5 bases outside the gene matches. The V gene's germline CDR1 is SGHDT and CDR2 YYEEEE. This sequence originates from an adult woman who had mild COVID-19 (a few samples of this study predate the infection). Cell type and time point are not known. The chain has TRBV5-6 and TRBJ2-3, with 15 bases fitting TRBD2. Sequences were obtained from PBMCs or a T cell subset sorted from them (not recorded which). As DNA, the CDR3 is TGTGCCAGCAGCCCGGGACTAGCGGGGGGCGGTACGCAGTATTTT. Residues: CASSPGLAGGGTQYF.